The rows below give T cell receptor beta chains drawn from one sample of a study of T cell responses to AZD1222 COVID-19 vaccine. Assay used: immunoSEQ multiplex PCR; TCRdb lists only in-frame clones, some missing. This repertoire shows about 160,000 clones, about 93% found once; its top ten account for less than 3.5%. Source: peripheral blood, taken 28 days after the second AZD1222 dose. The receptor source for this set is an adult who received the AZD1222 COVID-19 vaccine. The CDR3 runs from the conserved cysteine through the conserved F or W. A D gene is named only where the DNA matches it firmly. Not all rows give a size; the values are once, few, many and, for expanded clones, a class.

v_gene,abundance,d_gene,j_gene,CDR3nt,CDR3aa
TRBV27,-,-,TRBJ1-3,TGTGCCAGCAGTTTAAGTGTAGGGGCTGGAAACACCATATATTTT,CASSLSVGAGNTIYF
TRBV6-5,-,-,TRBJ1-5,TGTGCCAGCAGTTACCAGGGAAGGGGTCAGCCCCAGCATTTT,CASSYQGRGQPQHF
TRBV6-5,-,-,TRBJ1-1,TGTGCCAGCAGTCGGGAGACAATGAACACTGAAGCTTTCTTT,CASSRETMNTEAFF
TRBV10-1,-,-,TRBJ1-2,TGCGCCAGCAGTGAGGGTCGTACGCATGGCTACACCTTC,CASSEGRTHGYTF
TRBV3-1/TRBV3-2,-,-,TRBJ1-1,TGTGCCAGCAGCCTGCCGGGGAACACTGAAGCTTTCTTT,CASSLPGNTEAFF
TRBV6-2/TRBV6-3,few,-,TRBJ1-5,TGTGCCAGCAGTTACGGCGGTAATCAGCCCCAGCATTTT,CASSYGGNQPQHF
TRBV3-1/TRBV3-2,-,-,TRBJ1-1,TGTGCCAGCAGCCAGATGGGGACTGAAGCTTTCTTT,CASSQMGTEAFF
TRBV6-5,-,-,TRBJ2-3,TGTGCCAGCAGTTACTCGAGGGGGGCTGATACGCAGTATTTT,CASSYSRGADTQYF
TRBV2,-,-,TRBJ1-4,TGTGCCAGCAGCTTCAGGTCTACTAATGAAAAACTGTTTTTT,CASSFRSTNEKLFF
TRBV30,-,TRBD2,TRBJ2-7,TGTGCCCGCCGGGGACTAATAAACGAGCAGTACTTC,CARRGLINEQYF
TRBV5-1,once,TRBD1,TRBJ1-1,TGCGCCAGCAGCACGACAGGGGGCCGGAACACTGAAGCTTTCTTT,CASSTTGGRNTEAFF
TRBV6-5,-,-,TRBJ1-1,TGTGCCAGCAGTTACAGGCAGGGAGGAACTGAAGCTTTCTTT,CASSYRQGGTEAFF
TRBV4-2,-,-,TRBJ1-5,TGTGCCAGCAGCCAAGACTATCCAGGATATCAGCCCCAGCATTTT,CASSQDYPGYQPQHF
TRBV4-1,-,TRBD2,TRBJ2-1,TGCGCCAGCAGCCAAGAGGGACTACGGGAGCAGTTCTTC,CASSQEGLREQFF
TRBV27,-,-,TRBJ1-5,TGTGCCAGCAGTTTACAACAGGGTAGTCAGCCCCAGCATTTT,CASSLQQGSQPQHF
TRBV21-1,-,-,TRBJ2-7,TGTGCCAGCAGCTTAACCGCGGCGGGAGCGCGGGAGCAGTACTTC,CASSLTAAGAREQYF
TRBV2,-,TRBD1,TRBJ2-2,TGTGCCAGCAGGGCGGACAGGGGAATAACCGGGGAGCTGTTTTTT,CASRADRGITGELFF
TRBV18,-,TRBD1,TRBJ2-5,TGTGCCAGCTCACCCTCCGGGACAGGGGGCTTCGAGACCCAGTACTTC,CASSPSGTGGFETQYF
TRBV7-6,once,-,TRBJ2-1,TGTGCCAGCAGCTTAGTGGGACCGAGCTCCTACAATGAGCAGTTCTTC,CASSLVGPSSYNEQFF
TRBV4-2,-,TRBD2,TRBJ2-1,TGTGCCAGCAGCCAAGATGTAGCGGGAGGGCCTAGTGAGCAGTTCTTC,CASSQDVAGGPSEQFF
TRBV6-1,once,-,TRBJ1-1,TGTGCCAGCAGCCCAGGGATCCTCACTGAAGCTTTCTTT,CASSPGILTEAFF
TRBV11-3,-,TRBD1,TRBJ2-3,TGTGCCAGCAGCTTAGGTACAGGGGTAGCCACAGATACGCAGTATTTT,CASSLGTGVATDTQYF
TRBV12-5,once,TRBD1,TRBJ2-2,TGTGCTAGTGCCTTCCAATACCCCGGACAGGGGGCGAACACCGGGGAGCTGTTTTTT,CASAFQYPGQGANTGELFF
TRBV12-3/TRBV12-4,-,-,TRBJ1-2,TGTGCCAGCAGCATCCTACGGGGGGTCGGCTACACCTTC,CASSILRGVGYTF
TRBV5-4,-,TRBD2,TRBJ2-1,TGTGCCAGCAGCGTTGCGGGGGAGGGGAGGAATGAGCAGTTCTTC,CASSVAGEGRNEQFF
TRBV6-5,once,-,TRBJ1-5,TGTGCCAGCAGTAACGGGATCCTTAGCAATCAGCCCCAGCATTTT,CASSNGILSNQPQHF
TRBV15,-,-,TRBJ1-2,TGTGCCACCAGCAGAGATCGGGGGCAGCCCCACTATGGCTACACCTTC,CATSRDRGQPHYGYTF
TRBV7-6,-,-,TRBJ2-3,TGTGCCAGCACTCCCTTGGTTTTACGGGATACGCAGTATTTT,CASTPLVLRDTQYF
TRBV7-8,few,-,TRBJ2-3,TGTGCCAGCAGCTTCTGGGTTAGCACAGATACGCAGTATTTT,CASSFWVSTDTQYF
TRBV7-8,-,TRBD1,TRBJ2-3,TGTGCCAGCAGCTTAGCCCGGACAGGTTTCACAGATACGCAGTATTTT,CASSLARTGFTDTQYF
TRBV18,-,TRBD1,TRBJ1-5,TGTGCCAGCTCACAAACCGGGACAGGGGGGAATCAGCCCCAGCATTTT,CASSQTGTGGNQPQHF
TRBV2,-,TRBD2,TRBJ2-7,TGTGCCAGCAAAGGGACTAGATACGAGCAGTACTTC,CASKGTRYEQYF
TRBV2,-,TRBD1,TRBJ1-5,TGTGCCAGCAGGCCGGGACAGGGAATTTTCCATCAGCCCCAGCATTTT,CASRPGQGIFHQPQHF
TRBV27,-,-,TRBJ2-7,TGTGCCAGCAGTCCAAACAGGGCTTACGAGCAGTACTTC,CASSPNRAYEQYF
TRBV19,-,-,TRBJ2-4,TGTGCCAGTAGTATGGGTCCCAGGAACAAAAACATTCAGTACTTC,CASSMGPRNKNIQYF
TRBV5-1,-,-,TRBJ2-7,TGCGCCAGCAGCCCCGACGGCTACGAGCAGTACTTC,CASSPDGYEQYF
TRBV7-9,-,-,TRBJ2-1,TGTGCCAGCAGCTTAGCGGGGACTGGGAACAATGAGCAGTTCTTC,CASSLAGTGNNEQFF
TRBV4-1,-,-,TRBJ1-2,TGCGCCAGCAGCCAAGATATGGTTCACAGGATCAACTATGGCTACACCTTC,CASSQDMVHRINYGYTF
TRBV9,-,TRBD1,TRBJ1-3,TGTGCCAGCAGCGTAGCCCAGGGGGCCCCTGGAAACACCATATATTTT,CASSVAQGAPGNTIYF
TRBV27,-,TRBD2,TRBJ2-7,TGTGCCAGCAGTCACGACCGGGAGGGGGGGCGCGAGCAGTACTTC,CASSHDREGGREQYF
TRBV6-1,once,-,TRBJ1-5,TGTGCCAGCAGTGAAGTGCAGGGGAGTCAGCCCCAGCATTTT,CASSEVQGSQPQHF
TRBV3-1/TRBV3-2,once,-,TRBJ2-7,TGTGCCAGCAGCCAAGATTGGTTAAGCGCTGTCCACGAGCAGTACTTC,CASSQDWLSAVHEQYF
TRBV11-2,once,-,TRBJ2-1,TGTGCCAGCAGCTTAGATCCGGGAGTAGCCTACAATGAGCAGTTCTTC,CASSLDPGVAYNEQFF
TRBV19,-,-,TRBJ2-3,TGTGCCAGTAGTGTTCAGGAGGGGTCAGATACGCAGTATTTT,CASSVQEGSDTQYF
TRBV27,-,TRBD2,TRBJ2-7,TGTGCCAGCGGGGAGGCGGGAGCACCCTACGAGCAGTACTTC,CASGEAGAPYEQYF
TRBV5-1,-,TRBD2,TRBJ2-5,TGCGCCAGCAGCTTGCTGGGGGGGTTGGGAGAGACCCAGTACTTC,CASSLLGGLGETQYF
TRBV11-3,-,-,TRBJ2-7,TGTGCCACCCTCCAGGTGTGCTCCTACGAGCAGTACTTC,CATLQVCSYEQYF
TRBV25-1,once,-,TRBJ1-6,TGTGCCAGCAGTGACAGGTTTGGTTCACCCCTCCACTTT,CASSDRFGSPLHF
TRBV18,-,TRBD1,TRBJ2-5,TGTGCCAGCTCACCGAAGGACAGGGGTGAGACCCAGTACTTC,CASSPKDRGETQYF
TRBV30,once,TRBD1,TRBJ1-4,TGTGCCTGGAGTGTGTGGACAGGGATCGGTGAAAAACTGTTTTTT,CAWSVWTGIGEKLFF
TRBV2,-,-,TRBJ2-4,TGTGCCAGCAGTGAAAAATCTGGACCTGTCCAAAACATTCAGTACTTC,CASSEKSGPVQNIQYF
TRBV3-1/TRBV3-2,-,TRBD2,TRBJ2-7,TGTGCCAGCAGCTACGAAGCCGGACTAGCGGGAGCCTACGAGCAGTACTTC,CASSYEAGLAGAYEQYF
TRBV27,-,-,TRBJ2-1,TGTGCCAGCAGTTTAGGAGTACAGGAATACAATGAGCAGTTCTTC,CASSLGVQEYNEQFF